Listed below are T cell receptor beta chains from one sample, sequenced in a study of CD8+ T cells in alopecia areata. The protocol was immunoSEQ multiplex PCR, while the TCRdb copy is restricted to in-frame clones and leaves out a portion. The sample lists some 45,000 clones, roughly 92% occurring once. The sequences come from CD8+ T cells sorted from blood, collected at week 24, from a patient treated with tofacitinib. These receptors came from a human donor with alopecia areata. CDR3s include the opening cysteine and the closing phenylalanine or tryptophan.

V	J	CDR3
TRBV5-6	TRBJ2-7	CASSARTGRSYEQYF
TRBV7-9	TRBJ2-1	CASEAGNRRQGQFF
TRBV4-1	TRBJ2-7	CASSQDQYYEQYF
TRBV5-8	TRBJ2-5	CASSTLRDRGHETQYF
TRBV27	TRBJ1-1	CASFPSRTGTEAFF
TRBV11-1	TRBJ2-3	CASSARTSGAPDTQYF
TRBV7-7	TRBJ2-7	CASSLGQGGYEQYF
TRBV10-3	TRBJ2-5	CAISVPDQETQYF
TRBV7-8	TRBJ2-5	CASSFLGAKYQETQYF
TRBV27	TRBJ2-5	CASSPRAVAGAVETQYF
TRBV15	TRBJ2-5	CATSRPPKRSHESETQYF
TRBV28	TRBJ2-1	CASSDGTGYGNEQFF
TRBV12-5	TRBJ1-2	CASGSPAGTGDYGYTF
TRBV15	TRBJ2-1	CATKEGRESGSNEQFF
TRBV29-1	TRBJ2-7	CSVEDETGTYEQYF
TRBV7-8	TRBJ2-2	CASSLLAGGPGNTGELFF
TRBV29-1	TRBJ2-7	CSVVIALGGQGNEQYF
TRBV29-1	TRBJ2-5	CSVEEPHQETQYF
TRBV7-9	TRBJ2-7	CASSPGQGLLIEYF
TRBV4-2	TRBJ2-7	CASSQAINAIAGGSYEQYF
TRBV10-2	TRBJ2-7	CASSDAGAEQYF
TRBV5-4	TRBJ2-3	CASSLPGDTDTQYF
TRBV4-1	.	CASSIRLAGGGYEQYF
TRBV7-8	TRBJ2-3	CASSPRAGEEGTDTQYF
TRBV4-1	TRBJ2-7	CASSMNSEQYF
TRBV2	TRBJ1-5	CASSRGVNQPQHF
TRBV29-1	TRBJ2-2	CSVTRQNTGELFF
TRBV11-3	TRBJ2-2	CASSLTAGELFF
TRBV6-5	TRBJ2-2	CASSYGQGSGELFF
TRBV7-2	TRBJ2-7	CASSLIPGTYSYEQYF
TRBV29-1	TRBJ1-2	CSVDSGRIGYTF
TRBV28	TRBJ1-5	CASSRGSNSNQPQHF
TRBV4-1	TRBJ2-3	CASSQRISSSTDTQYF
TRBV9	TRBJ2-3	CASSPTGGNTDTQYF
TRBV19	TRBJ1-1	CASKRGRGNTEAFF
TRBV28	TRBJ2-3	CASTALGRGADTQYF
TRBV7-9	TRBJ1-5	CASSLWNQPQHF
TRBV27	TRBJ2-1	CASSLMRASYNEQFF
TRBV27	TRBJ1-1	CASRTPTEAFF
TRBV2	TRBJ2-7	CASRARAYEQYF
TRBV19	TRBJ1-5	CASSIGQGDQPQHF
TRBV4-1	TRBJ2-7	CASRGQGADEQYF
TRBV5-6	TRBJ2-5	CASSLFYSRQETQYF
TRBV7-9	TRBJ2-5	CASSSPPTAEETQYF
TRBV7-9	.	CASSLSGSYEQYF
TRBV29-1	TRBJ2-7	CSVERQGWKYF
TRBV7-9	TRBJ2-1	CASSQPATWEQFF
TRBV27	TRBJ1-1	CASRTVHERNTEAFF
TRBV19	TRBJ2-3	CASVTTSGGTDTQYF
TRBV11-2	TRBJ2-5	CASSLGETQYF
TRBV7-6	TRBJ2-7	CASSLEATYEQYF
TRBV27	TRBJ2-7	CASRSRGPSYEQYF
TRBV25-1	TRBJ1-6	CASSELSSYNSPLHF